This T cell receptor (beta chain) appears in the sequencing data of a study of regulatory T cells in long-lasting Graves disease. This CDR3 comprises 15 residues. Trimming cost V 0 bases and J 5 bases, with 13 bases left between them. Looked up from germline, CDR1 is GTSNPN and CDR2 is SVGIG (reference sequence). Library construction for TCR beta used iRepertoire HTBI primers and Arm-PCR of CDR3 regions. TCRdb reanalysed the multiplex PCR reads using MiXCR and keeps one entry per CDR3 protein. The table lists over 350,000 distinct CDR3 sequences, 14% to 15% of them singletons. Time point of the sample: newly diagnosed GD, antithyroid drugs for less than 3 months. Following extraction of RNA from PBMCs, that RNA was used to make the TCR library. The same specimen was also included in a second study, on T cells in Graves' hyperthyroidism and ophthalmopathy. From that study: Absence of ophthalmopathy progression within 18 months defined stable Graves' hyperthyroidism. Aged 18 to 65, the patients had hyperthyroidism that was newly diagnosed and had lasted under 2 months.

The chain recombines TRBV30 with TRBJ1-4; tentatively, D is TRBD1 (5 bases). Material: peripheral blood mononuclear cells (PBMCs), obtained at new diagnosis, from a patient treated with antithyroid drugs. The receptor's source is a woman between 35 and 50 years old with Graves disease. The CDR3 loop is CAWSVLGGFNEKLFF. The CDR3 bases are TGTGCCTGGAGTGTACTTGGGGGTTTCAATGAAAAACTGTTTTTT.